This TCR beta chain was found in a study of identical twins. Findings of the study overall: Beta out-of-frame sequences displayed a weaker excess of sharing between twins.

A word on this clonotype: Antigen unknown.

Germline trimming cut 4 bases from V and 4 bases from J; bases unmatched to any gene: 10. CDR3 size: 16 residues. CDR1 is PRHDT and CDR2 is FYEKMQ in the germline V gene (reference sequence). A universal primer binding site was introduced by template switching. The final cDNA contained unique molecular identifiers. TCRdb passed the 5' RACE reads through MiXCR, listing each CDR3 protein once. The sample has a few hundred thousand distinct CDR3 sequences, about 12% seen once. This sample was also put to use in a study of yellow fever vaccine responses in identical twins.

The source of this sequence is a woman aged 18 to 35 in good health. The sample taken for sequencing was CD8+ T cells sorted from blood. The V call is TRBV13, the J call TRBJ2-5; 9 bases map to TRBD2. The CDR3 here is CASSSPAGGLGETQYF. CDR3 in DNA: TGTGCCAGCAGCTCCCCGGCGGGGGGGCTAGGAGAGACCCAGTACTTC.